The rows below give T cell receptor beta chains drawn from one sample of a study of shared clonotypes between healthy human individuals. Profiled with immunoSEQ multiplex PCR; TCRdb holds only in-frame clones, not every one. The sample shows 2 million to 2.5 million clones, almost 96% of them seen only once. The specimen was naive CD4+ T cells sorted from blood. The origin of the receptors is a man aged 18 to 35 in good health. Both conserved end residues are part of each CDR3. The D gene is left open where the match is weak. Rows may omit the clone size; those that give it use once, few, many or a size class.

size,D,V,length,J,DNA,CDR3
.,.,TRBV10-3,15,TRBJ2-3,TGTGCCATCAGTGAGTCGATCGTGGTCGGAGATACGCAGTATTTT,CAISESIVVGDTQYF
.,.,TRBV6-6,14,TRBJ2-7,TGTGCCAGCAGTTACTCGCGGGGACCGTACGAGCAGTACTTC,CASSYSRGPYEQYF
.,.,TRBV5-1,14,TRBJ2-2,TGCGCCAGCAGAACAGGGTCTATCACCGGGGAGCTGTTTTTT,CASRTGSITGELFF
.,.,TRBV2,14,TRBJ1-4,TGTGCCAGCAGATTGACGGACGGTAATGAAAAACTGTTTTTT,CASRLTDGNEKLFF
.,TRBD1,TRBV7-2,13,TRBJ1-2,TGTGCCAGCAGCCAACGACAGGGCTCGGGCTACACCTTC,CASSQRQGSGYTF
.,.,TRBV10-1,16,TRBJ2-5,TGCGCCAGCAGTGAATCCGGGAAAGGGTTTCAAGAGACCCAGTACTTC,CASSESGKGFQETQYF
once,.,TRBV6-1,15,TRBJ2-3,TGTGCCAGCAGTACTCCAGGGGTTAGCACAGATACGCAGTATTTT,CASSTPGVSTDTQYF
.,.,TRBV27,15,TRBJ1-2,TGTGCCAGCAGTCCCCAGGGGCCAATTAACTATGGCTACACCTTC,CASSPQGPINYGYTF
.,.,TRBV4-1,14,TRBJ2-3,TGCGCCAGCAGCCCGAGGACGGGCACAGATACGCAGTATTTT,CASSPRTGTDTQYF
.,TRBD1,TRBV4-1,16,TRBJ2-7,TGCGCCAGCAGCCACCGCCGGGACAGTGAAACCTACGAGCAGTACTTC,CASSHRRDSETYEQYF
.,.,TRBV4-1,13,TRBJ1-6,TGCGCCAGCAGCCAAGGCGAGAATTCACCCCTCCACTTT,CASSQGENSPLHF
.,TRBD1,TRBV6-1,18,TRBJ1-6,TGTGCCAGCAGTGAAACATTTGGTTATGGGACAGTTAATTCACCCCTCCACTTT,CASSETFGYGTVNSPLHF
.,.,TRBV11-2,13,TRBJ1-1,TGTGCCAGCCGGACGCAGTTCAACACTGAAGCTTTCTTT,CASRTQFNTEAFF
.,.,TRBV6-5,12,TRBJ2-7,TGTGCCAGCAGTGATCAGGGCTACGAGCAGTACTTC,CASSDQGYEQYF
.,TRBD2,TRBV28,14,TRBJ2-3,TGTGCCAGCAGTTTACGGGGGGGAAGAGATACGCAGTATTTT,CASSLRGGRDTQYF
.,TRBD2,TRBV18,18,TRBJ2-6,TGTGCCAGCACCCCGACGGGGGGGAAGGGCGATGGGGCCAACGTCCTGACTTTC,CASTPTGGKGDGANVLTF
.,.,TRBV9,13,TRBJ2-1,TGTGCCAGCAGCCCCGCGAGCTACAATGAGCAGTTCTTC,CASSPASYNEQFF
.,.,TRBV28,13,TRBJ2-7,TGTGCCAGCAGCCTAATTGACAGGACCGTAGGGAACTTC,CASSLIDRTVGNF
.,TRBD1,TRBV10-3,12,TRBJ1-1,TGTGCCTCAGGGGGACTGGGCACTGAAGCTTTCTTT,CASGGLGTEAFF
.,TRBD1,TRBV2,16,TRBJ1-2,TGTGCCAGCACCACCTTTGGGACAGGAGCCTCCTATGGCTACACCTTC,CASTTFGTGASYGYTF
once,.,TRBV2,15,TRBJ2-3,TGTGCCAGCAGTGAAGGTGGGACACCCACAGATACGCAGTATTTT,CASSEGGTPTDTQYF
.,.,TRBV5-1,15,TRBJ2-5,TGCGCCAGCAGCTTGCAGGGTAGAGGGCAAGAGACCCAGTACTTC,CASSLQGRGQETQYF
.,.,TRBV18,13,TRBJ2-7,TGTGCCAGCTCACTTCAACAGGGACGCGAGCAGTACTTC,CASSLQQGREQYF
.,TRBD1,TRBV7-9,15,TRBJ1-6,TGTGCCAGCAGCTTAGATGGGACAGGGATTTCACCCCTCCACTTT,CASSLDGTGISPLHF
.,TRBD2,TRBV11-3,17,TRBJ2-2,TGTGCCAGCAGCATGGGACTAGCGGGGGCGAACACCGGGGAGCTGTTTTTT,CASSMGLAGANTGELFF
.,TRBD1,TRBV6-6,16,TRBJ1-4,TGTGCCAGCAGTTATAATAGGGGACAGGATAATGAAAAACTGTTTTTT,CASSYNRGQDNEKLFF
.,.,TRBV5-1,15,TRBJ1-3,TGCGCCAGCAGCTTAGACGGGGGCAGGGGAAACACCATATATTTT,CASSLDGGRGNTIYF
.,.,TRBV10-3,12,TRBJ2-2,TGTGCCATCAGTGAGGGCGCGGGGGAGCTGTTTTTT,CAISEGAGELFF
.,.,TRBV7-7,13,TRBJ1-1,TGTGCTAGCAGCAGAAATATGAACACTGAAGCTTTCTTT,CASSRNMNTEAFF
.,TRBD1,TRBV2,14,TRBJ2-7,TGTGCCAGTCACCGGGACAGGAGTTCCTACGAGCAGTACTTC,CASHRDRSSYEQYF
.,.,TRBV5-4,15,TRBJ2-3,TGTGCCAGCAGCTTGAGCACGGTCTTCACAGATACGCAGTATTTT,CASSLSTVFTDTQYF
.,.,TRBV7-2,11,TRBJ2-1,TGTGCCAGCAGCGTTGACAATGAGCAGTTCTTC,CASSVDNEQFF
once,.,TRBV2,14,TRBJ2-1,TGTGCCAGCAGTGTGGACAGAGAATCCAATGAGCAGTTCTTC,CASSVDRESNEQFF
once,.,TRBV5-1,14,TRBJ2-5,TGCGCCAGCACCTTTGGGGGGGGCGGAGAGACCCAGTACTTC,CASTFGGGGETQYF
.,.,TRBV29-1,14,TRBJ1-1,TGCAGCGTGATGGGCCAGGCCAGAGGCACTGAAGCTTTCTTT,CSVMGQARGTEAFF
.,.,TRBV4-3,12,TRBJ2-2,TGCGCCAGCAGCCAAATGTCTGGGGAGCTGTTTTTT,CASSQMSGELFF